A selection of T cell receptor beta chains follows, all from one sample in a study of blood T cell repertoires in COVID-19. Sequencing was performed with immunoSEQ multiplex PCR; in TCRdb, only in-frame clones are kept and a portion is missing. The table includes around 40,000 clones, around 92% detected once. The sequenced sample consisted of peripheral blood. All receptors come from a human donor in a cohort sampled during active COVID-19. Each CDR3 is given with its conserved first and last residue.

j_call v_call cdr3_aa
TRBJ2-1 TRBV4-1 CASSRLGLSSYNEQFF
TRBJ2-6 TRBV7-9 CASSPQGQGSGANVLTF
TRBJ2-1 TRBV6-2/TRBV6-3 CASSYRRDRGRREQFF
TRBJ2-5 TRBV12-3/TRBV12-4 CASSLSGKETQYF
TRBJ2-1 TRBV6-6 CASNSAGTRVNEQFF
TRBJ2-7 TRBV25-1 CASGPSFEQYF
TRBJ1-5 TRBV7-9 CASSLAGHGNQPQHF
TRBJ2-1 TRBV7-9 CASSWTIEQFF
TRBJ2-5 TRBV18 CASSPPSLETQYF
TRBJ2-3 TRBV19 CASSLLAGGTDTQYF
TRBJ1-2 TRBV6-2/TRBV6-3 CASSWTGYNGYTF
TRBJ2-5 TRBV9 CASSAGQLGETQYF
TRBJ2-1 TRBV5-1 CASSFLPARAGRSYNEQFF
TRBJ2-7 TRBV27 CASSSETGHSYEQYF
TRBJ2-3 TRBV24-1 CATSDKDRSTDTQYF
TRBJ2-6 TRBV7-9 CASSFLAGGPSGANVLTF
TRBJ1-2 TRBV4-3 CASSQDLAPGGGYTF
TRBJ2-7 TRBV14 CASSQASGGSSYEQYF
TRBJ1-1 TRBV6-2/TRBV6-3 CASSRGQKNTEAFF
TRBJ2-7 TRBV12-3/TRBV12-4 CASTPPGSYEQYF
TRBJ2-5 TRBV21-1 CASSKGGAWRERETQYF
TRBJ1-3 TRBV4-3 CASSQAQGQGPGNTIYF
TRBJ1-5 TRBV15 CATSTPQGAWDQPQHF
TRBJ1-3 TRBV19 CASSIRLGTGGNSGNTIYF
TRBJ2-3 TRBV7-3 CASSLGHRTDTQYF
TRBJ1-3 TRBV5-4 CASSPGGSSGNTIYF
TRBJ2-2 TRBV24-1 CATQQGANTGELFF
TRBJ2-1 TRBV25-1 CASSPMTGGLLSREFF
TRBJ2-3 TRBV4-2 CASSPSGTSGSRTDTQYF
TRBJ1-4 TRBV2 CASNEGEGEKLFF
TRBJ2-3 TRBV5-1 CASSTTSGRATTQYF
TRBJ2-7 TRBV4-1 CASSQDRGGQQYF
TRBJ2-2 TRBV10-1 CASRPGQGYGELFF
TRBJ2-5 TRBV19 CASSTDLDGTQYF
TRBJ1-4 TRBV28 CASSPGQGYEKLFF
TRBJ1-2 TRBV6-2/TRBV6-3 CASSSTGVLYGYTF
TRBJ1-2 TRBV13 CASSLGRAKNYGYTF
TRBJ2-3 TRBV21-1 CASRPGDSLMPSDTQYF
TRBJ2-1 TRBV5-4 CASSPLGGRYNEQFF
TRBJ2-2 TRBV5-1 CASSLSGASTGELFF
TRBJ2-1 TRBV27 CASSSRLGTGVNEQFF
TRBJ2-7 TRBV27 CASSRDGGTYEQYF
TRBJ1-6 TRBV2 CASSDRTFGSPLHF
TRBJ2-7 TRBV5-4 CASSSWASYEQYF
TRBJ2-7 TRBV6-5 CASSYGGSGYEQYF
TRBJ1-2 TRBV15 CATSRDRGYYGYTF
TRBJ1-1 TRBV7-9 CASSSRGGAGTEAFF
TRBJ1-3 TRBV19 CASSISPAGNTIYF
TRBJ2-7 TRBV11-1 CASSDPVLAGGPEQYF
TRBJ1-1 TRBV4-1 CASSQDFDAWTGGSEAFF
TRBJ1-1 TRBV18 CASSPPPAVRKAFF
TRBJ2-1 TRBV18 CASSPRTRNYNEQFF